This T cell receptor beta chain was sequenced in a study of OX40 agonist ivuxolimab in advanced cancers. Sequencing was performed with immunoSEQ multiplex PCR; in TCRdb, only in-frame clones are kept and a portion is missing. The table has roughly 53,000 clones, 75% to 90% seen once; the top ten hold around 5%. This clone has a handful of counts. Germline CDR1 reads GTSNPN; CDR2 reads SVGIG (reference sequence). The ends were cut back, 2 bases at V and 3 bases at J, with 10 bases in the middle. This CDR3 has 13 amino acids. This TCR derives from an adult with an advanced solid tumor such as melanoma, head and neck, liver or kidney cancer. The sequenced sample was CD4+ or CD8+ T cells sorted from blood, obtained in a trial of the OX40 agonist ivuxolimab. The gene calls are TRBV30 and TRBJ1-1; no clear D. CDR3 nucleotides: TGTGCCTGGAGTTTTGGTTTGGACACTGAAGCTTTCTTT. Translating gives CAWSFGLDTEAFF.